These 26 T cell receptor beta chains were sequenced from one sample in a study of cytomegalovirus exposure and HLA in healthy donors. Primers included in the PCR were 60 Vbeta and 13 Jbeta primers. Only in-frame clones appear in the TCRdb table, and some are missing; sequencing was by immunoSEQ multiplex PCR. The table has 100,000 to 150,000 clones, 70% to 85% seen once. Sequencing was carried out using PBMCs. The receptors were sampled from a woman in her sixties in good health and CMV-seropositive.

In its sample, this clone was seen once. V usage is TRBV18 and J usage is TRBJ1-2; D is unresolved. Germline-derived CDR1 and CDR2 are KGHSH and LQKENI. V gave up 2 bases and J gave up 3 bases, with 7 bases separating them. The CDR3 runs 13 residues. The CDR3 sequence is CASSPSGDYGYTF. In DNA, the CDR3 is TGTGCCAGCTCACCATCGGGTGACTATGGCTACACCTTC.

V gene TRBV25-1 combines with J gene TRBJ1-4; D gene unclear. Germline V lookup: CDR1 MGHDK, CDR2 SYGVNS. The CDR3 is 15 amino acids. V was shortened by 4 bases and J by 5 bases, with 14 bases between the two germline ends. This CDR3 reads CASSGHGGRNEKLFF. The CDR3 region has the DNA TGTGCCAGCAGTGGCCATGGAGGGAGAAATGAAAAACTGTTTTTT.

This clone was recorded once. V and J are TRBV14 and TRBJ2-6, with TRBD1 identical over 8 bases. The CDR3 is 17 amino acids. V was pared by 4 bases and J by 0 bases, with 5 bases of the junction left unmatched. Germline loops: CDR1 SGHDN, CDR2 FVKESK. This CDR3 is CASSLRGPISGANVLTF. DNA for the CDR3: TGTGCCAGCAGCCTCAGGGGGCCAATCTCTGGGGCCAACGTCCTGACTTTC.

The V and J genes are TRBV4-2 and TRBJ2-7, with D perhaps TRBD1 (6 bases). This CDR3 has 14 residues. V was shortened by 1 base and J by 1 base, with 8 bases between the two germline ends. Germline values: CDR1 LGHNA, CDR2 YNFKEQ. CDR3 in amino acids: CASSQGTASYEQYF. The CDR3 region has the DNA TGTGCCAGCAGCCAAGGGACAGCTTCCTACGAGCAGTACTTC.

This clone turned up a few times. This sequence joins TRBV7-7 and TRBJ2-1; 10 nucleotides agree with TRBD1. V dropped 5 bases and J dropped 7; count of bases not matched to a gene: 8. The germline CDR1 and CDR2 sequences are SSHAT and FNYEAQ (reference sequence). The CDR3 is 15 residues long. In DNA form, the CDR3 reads TGTGCCAGCAGCCAGGGACAGGGGTCTCCTAATGAGCAGTTCTTC. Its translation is CASSQGQGSPNEQFF.

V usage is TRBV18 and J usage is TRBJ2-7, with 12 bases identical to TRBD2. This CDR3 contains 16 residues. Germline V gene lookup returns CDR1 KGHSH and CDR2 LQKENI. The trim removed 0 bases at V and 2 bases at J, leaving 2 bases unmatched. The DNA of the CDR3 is TGTGCCAGCTCACCACCGGGACTAGCGGGTGCCTACGAGCAGTACTTC. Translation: CASSPPGLAGAYEQYF.

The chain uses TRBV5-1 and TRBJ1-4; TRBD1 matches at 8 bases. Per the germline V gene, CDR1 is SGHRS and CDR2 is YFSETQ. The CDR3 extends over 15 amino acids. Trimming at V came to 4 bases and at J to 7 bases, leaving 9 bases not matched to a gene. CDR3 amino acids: CASSKGTGGGEKLFF. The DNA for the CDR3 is TGCGCCAGCAGCAAGGGGACAGGTGGAGGTGAAAAACTGTTTTTT.

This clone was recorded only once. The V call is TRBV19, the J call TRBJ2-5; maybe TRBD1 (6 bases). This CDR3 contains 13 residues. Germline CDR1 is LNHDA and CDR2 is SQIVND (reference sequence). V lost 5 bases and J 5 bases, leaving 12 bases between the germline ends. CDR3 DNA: TGTGCCAGTAGTCCTGGACAGTTGGAGACCCAGTACTTC. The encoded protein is CASSPGQLETQYF.

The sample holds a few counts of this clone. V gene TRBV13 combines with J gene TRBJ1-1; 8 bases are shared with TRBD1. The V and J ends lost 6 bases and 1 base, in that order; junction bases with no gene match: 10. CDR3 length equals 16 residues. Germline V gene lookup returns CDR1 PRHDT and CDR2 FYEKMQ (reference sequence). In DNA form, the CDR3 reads TGTGCCAGCAGACCCAACCCCGACAGGGGGAACACTGAAGCTTTCTTT. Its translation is CASRPNPDRGNTEAFF.

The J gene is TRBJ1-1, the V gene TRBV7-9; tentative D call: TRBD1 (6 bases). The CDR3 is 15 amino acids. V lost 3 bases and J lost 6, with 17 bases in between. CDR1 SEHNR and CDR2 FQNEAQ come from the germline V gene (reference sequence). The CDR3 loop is CASSFTGGANAEAFF. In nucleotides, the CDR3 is TGTGCCAGCAGCTTTACGGGGGGCGCGAATGCTGAAGCTTTCTTT.

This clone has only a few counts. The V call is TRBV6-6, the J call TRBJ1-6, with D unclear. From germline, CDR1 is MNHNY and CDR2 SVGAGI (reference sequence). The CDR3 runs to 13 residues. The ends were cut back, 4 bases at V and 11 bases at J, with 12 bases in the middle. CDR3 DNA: TGTGCCAGCAGTTGGGAGGGAAAGGCACCCCTCCACTTT. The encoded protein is CASSWEGKAPLHF.

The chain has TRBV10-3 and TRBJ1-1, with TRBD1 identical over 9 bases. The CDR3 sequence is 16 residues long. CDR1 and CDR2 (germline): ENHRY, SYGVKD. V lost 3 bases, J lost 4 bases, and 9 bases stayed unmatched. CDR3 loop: CAISDSPGQGPTEAFF. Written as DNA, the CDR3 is TGTGCCATCAGTGATTCCCCCGGACAGGGGCCCACTGAAGCTTTCTTT.

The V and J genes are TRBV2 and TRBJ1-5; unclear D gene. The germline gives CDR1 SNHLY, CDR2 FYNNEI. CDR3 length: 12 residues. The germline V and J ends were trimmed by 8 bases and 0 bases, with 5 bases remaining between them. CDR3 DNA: TGTGCCAGCCGCGATAGCAATCAGCCCCAGCATTTT. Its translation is CASRDSNQPQHF.

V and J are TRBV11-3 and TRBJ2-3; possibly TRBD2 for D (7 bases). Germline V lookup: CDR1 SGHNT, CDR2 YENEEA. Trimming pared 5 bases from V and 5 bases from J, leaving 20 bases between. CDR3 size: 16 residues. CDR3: CASSPLGGGARDTQYF. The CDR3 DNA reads TGTGCCAGCAGCCCGTTGGGAGGGGGGGCCAGAGATACGCAGTATTTT.

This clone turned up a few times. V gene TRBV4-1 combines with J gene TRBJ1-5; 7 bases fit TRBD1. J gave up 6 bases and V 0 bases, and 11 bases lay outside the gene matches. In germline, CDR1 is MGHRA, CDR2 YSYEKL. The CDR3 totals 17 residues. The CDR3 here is CASSQDVGGAFRQPQHF. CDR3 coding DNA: TGCGCCAGCAGCCAAGATGTAGGGGGCGCGTTCCGTCAGCCCCAGCATTTT.

The CDR3 DNA reads as TGTGCCAGCAGCTCCGGGACAGGCTCCTACGAGCAGTACTTC. Protein sequence: CASSSGTGSYEQYF. The gene calls are TRBV7-7 and TRBJ2-7; 8 bases match TRBD1. This CDR3 contains 14 residues. CDR1 SSHAT and CDR2 FNYEAQ come from the germline V gene (reference sequence). The ends lost 4 bases at V and 0 bases at J; junction bases unmatched: 2.

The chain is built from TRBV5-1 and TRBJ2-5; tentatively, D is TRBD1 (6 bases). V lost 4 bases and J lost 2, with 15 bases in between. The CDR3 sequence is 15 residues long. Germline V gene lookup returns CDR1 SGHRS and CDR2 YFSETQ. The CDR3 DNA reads TGCGCCAGCAGCCTTGCGGCAGGGGCTCAAGAGACCCAGTACTTC. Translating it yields CASSLAAGAQETQYF.

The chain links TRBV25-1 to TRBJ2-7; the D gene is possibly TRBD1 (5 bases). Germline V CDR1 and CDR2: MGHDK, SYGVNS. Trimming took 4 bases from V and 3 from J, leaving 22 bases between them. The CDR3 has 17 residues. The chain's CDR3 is CASSGWGGQGQGYEQYF. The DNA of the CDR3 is TGTGCCAGCAGTGGCTGGGGTGGTCAAGGCCAGGGCTACGAGCAGTACTTC.

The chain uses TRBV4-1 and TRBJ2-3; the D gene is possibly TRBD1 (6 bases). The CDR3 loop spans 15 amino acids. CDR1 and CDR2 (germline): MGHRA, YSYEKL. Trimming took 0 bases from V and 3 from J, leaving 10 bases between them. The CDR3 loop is CASSQDQGTTDTQYF. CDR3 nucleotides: TGCGCCAGCAGCCAAGATCAGGGGACGACAGATACGCAGTATTTT.

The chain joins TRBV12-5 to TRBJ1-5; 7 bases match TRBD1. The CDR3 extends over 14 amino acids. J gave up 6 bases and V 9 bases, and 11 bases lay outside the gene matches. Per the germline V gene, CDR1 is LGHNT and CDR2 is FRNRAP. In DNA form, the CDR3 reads TGTGCTAGGGACCTTGAGGGGGCCAGTCAGCCCCAGCATTTT. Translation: CARDLEGASQPQHF.

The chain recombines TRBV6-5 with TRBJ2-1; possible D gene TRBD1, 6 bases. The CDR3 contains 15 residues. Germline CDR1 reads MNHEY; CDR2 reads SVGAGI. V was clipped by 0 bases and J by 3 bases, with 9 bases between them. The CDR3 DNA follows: TGTGCCAGCAGTTACTCGGGGGCAGACTACAATGAGCAGTTCTTC. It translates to CASSYSGADYNEQFF.

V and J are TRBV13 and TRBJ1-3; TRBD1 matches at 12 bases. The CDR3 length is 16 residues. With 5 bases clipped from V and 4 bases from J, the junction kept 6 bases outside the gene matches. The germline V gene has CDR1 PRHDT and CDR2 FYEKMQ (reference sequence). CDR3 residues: CASSAGTGGQGNTIYF. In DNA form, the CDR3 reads TGTGCCAGCAGCGCGGGGACAGGGGGCCAGGGAAACACCATATATTTT. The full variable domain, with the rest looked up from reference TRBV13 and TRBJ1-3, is AAGVIQSPRHLIKEKRETATLKCYPIPRHDTVYWYQQGPGQDPQFLISFYEKMQSDKGSIPDRFSAQQFSDYHSELNMSSLELGDSALYFCASSAGTGGQGNTIYFGEGSWLTVV.

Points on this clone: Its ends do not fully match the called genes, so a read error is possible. The CDR3 here is CASSLPAGGYLF. Written as DNA, the CDR3 is TGTGCCAGCAGCTTACCAGCGGGGGGATATCTCTTC. V usage is TRBV7-3 and J usage is TRBJ2-1; TRBD2 matches 9 bases. Germline lookup yields CDR1 SGHTA and CDR2 FQGTGA. There are 12 residues in the CDR3.

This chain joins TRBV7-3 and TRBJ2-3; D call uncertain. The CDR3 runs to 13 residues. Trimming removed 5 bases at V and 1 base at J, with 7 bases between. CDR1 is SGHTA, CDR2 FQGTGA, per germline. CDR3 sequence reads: CASSPTGTDTQYF. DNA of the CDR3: TGTGCCAGCAGCCCGACTGGCACAGATACGCAGTATTTT. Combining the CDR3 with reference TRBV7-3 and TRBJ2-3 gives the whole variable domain GAGVSQTPSNKVTEKGKYVELRCDPISGHTALYWYRQSLGQGPEFLIYFQGTGAADDSGLPNDRFFAVRPEGSVSTLKIQRTERGDSAVYLCASSPTGTDTQYFGPGTRLTVL.

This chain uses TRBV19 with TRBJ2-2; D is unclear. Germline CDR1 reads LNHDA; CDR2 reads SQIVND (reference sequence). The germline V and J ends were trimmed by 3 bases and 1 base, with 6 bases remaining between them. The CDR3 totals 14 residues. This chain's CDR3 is CASSIGRNTGELFF. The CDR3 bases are TGTGCCAGTAGTATTGGGCGGAACACCGGGGAGCTGTTTTTT.

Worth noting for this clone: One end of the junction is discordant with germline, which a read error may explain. CDR3 in DNA: TGTGCCAGCTCACCCCGGGACAGCGAAAGACTGTTTTTT. The encoded protein is CASSPRDSERLFF. This chain links TRBV18 with TRBJ1-4, with TRBD1 matching over 7 bases. CDR3 length equals 13 residues. The germline CDR1 and CDR2 sequences are KGHSH and LQKENI.